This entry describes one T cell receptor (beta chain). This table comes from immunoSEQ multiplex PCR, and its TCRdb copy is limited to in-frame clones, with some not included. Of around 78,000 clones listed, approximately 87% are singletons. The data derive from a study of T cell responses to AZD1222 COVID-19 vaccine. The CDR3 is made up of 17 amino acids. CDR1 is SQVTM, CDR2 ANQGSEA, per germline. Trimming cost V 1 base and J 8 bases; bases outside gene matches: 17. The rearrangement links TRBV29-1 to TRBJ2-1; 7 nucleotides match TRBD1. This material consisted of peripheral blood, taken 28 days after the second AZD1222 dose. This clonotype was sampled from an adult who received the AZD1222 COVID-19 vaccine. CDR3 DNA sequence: TGCAGCGTTGAAGGGGCCGAACAGGGGAAAATAGAGTATGAGCAGTTCTTC. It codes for CSVEGAEQGKIEYEQFF.